This TCR beta chain appears in the sequencing data of a study of patients and donors after allogeneic stem cell transplantation (dated by TCRdb to the early 2020s). Library prep was done by RT-PCR. TCRdb names NextSeq 550 as the instrument used. The raw public reads went through TCRdb reprocessing: fastp at Q25, MiXCR clone calling, in-frame beta chains kept. Each CDR3 protein gets just one entry, which takes the most common genes and DNA from the rows behind it. This sample has some 880,000 distinct CDR3 sequences in its table, and roughly 18% of those were observed once. Together, the top ten hold 5.5% to 6.5% of the sample. The germline V gene encodes CDR1 DFQATT and CDR2 SNEGSKA (reference sequence). At the junction V is shortened by 4 bases and J by 4 bases, with 19 bases in between. CDR3 length: 15 amino acids, cysteine to phenylalanine. Only the CDR3 portion is preserved as DNA: 45 bases, with reading frame beginning at the first base.

A word on this clonotype: Its cognate antigen has yet to be identified. Per-nucleotide qualities are absent, and no much larger clonotype sits a single base away.

Sequencing was performed on blood, either unsorted or a sorted T cell fraction (not recorded which). The chain links TRBV20-1 with TRBJ2-5, and the D gene may be TRBD2, 6 bases matching. This clonotype originated in a human donor who was either an allogeneic HSCT recipient or a stem cell or donor lymphocyte infusion donor (not recorded which). It is not recorded whose cells these are; they may come from a transplant donor. The encoded CDR3 is CSAKGGLSELETQYF. The DNA sequence follows: TGCAGTGCTAAGGGAGGACTTAGTGAACTAGAGACCCAGTACTTC.